This T cell receptor beta chain stems from a study of blood T cell repertoires in COVID-19. In its sample, this clone was seen once. The method was immunoSEQ multiplex PCR; TCRdb's version includes in-frame clones alone and lacks a portion of them. The sample lists around 190,000 clones; around 79% were seen once. Per the germline V gene, CDR1 is MNHEY and CDR2 is SVGAGI. V was cut by 6 bases and J by 4 bases, with 12 bases left in between. This CDR3 is built from 13 residues. Sequenced material: peripheral blood. The chain joins TRBV6-5 to TRBJ1-2; D perhaps matches TRBD1 (6 bases). The clonotype originates from a middle-aged woman with COVID-19, enrolled during active disease. CDR3 nucleotides: TGTGCCAGCAGCCAGACAGGATCCTATGGCTACACCTTC. Translated: CASSQTGSYGYTF.